In its sample, the clone carrying this T cell receptor beta chain was seen many times. No antigen is known for it. Researchers barred patients who had uncontrolled infection, other autoimmune disease, pregnancy or lactation. This sample was taken from a study of T cells in Graves' hyperthyroidism and ophthalmopathy. Researchers amplified the TCR beta CDR3 regions from RNA transcripts. During a first-round RT-PCR of the TCR CDR3, the HTBI primer set was used. TCRdb passed the multiplex PCR reads through MiXCR, listing each CDR3 protein once. The sample includes almost 600,000 distinct CDR3 sequences, 46% seen only once; the top ten take around 8%. Whole-study findings and limits: Most clonotypes expanded in thyroid above 0.001 were likewise present in blood.

The sample comprised peripheral blood or thyroid tissue (not recorded which). This clonotype originated in a woman between 18 and 29 years old with Graves' hyperthyroidism.

DNA for the CDR3: TGCAGTGCTAGAGTGTTAGCGGGAGGTCGATGGGACAAGCAGTACTTC. Encoded protein: CSARVLAGGRWDKQYF. The J gene is TRBJ2-7, the V gene TRBV20-1, with 10 bases lining up with TRBD2. This CDR3 spans 16 amino acids. Per germline, CDR1 DFQATT and CDR2 SNEGSKA (reference sequence). Germline trimming cut 1 base from V and 8 bases from J; bases unmatched to any gene: 14.